This T cell receptor beta chain was sequenced during a study of beta chain features in type 1 diabetes. General study findings and limits: For patients and controls alike, PCR might favor shorter templates to the same degree. Cells expressing TCR highly could be over-represented by cDNA sequencing. Small HLA sub-analyses could not settle whether HLA shapes TCRB rearrangement.

Expressed TCRB transcripts were sequenced after all isolated RNA was converted to cDNA. Sequencing of stem cell-like memory T cell samples yielded some 1 million reads on average. TCRdb keeps only in-frame clones here, not all; method: immunoSEQ multiplex PCR. The sample includes about 15,000 clones, around two fifths of them seen just once. This CDR3 contains 16 residues. V lost 3 bases and J 1 base, leaving 13 bases between the germline ends. Germline-derived CDR1 and CDR2 are LNHDA and SQIVND (reference sequence). Details on this clone: What it binds is not known.

Source material: stem cell memory CD4+ T cells from blood. The TCR was taken from a woman between 40 and 50 years old in good health. This rearrangement joins TRBV19 to TRBJ1-5, with D uncertain. Here the CDR3 reads CASSIEGTFSNQPQHF. In DNA form, the CDR3 reads TGTGCCAGTAGTATTGAGGGAACGTTCAGCAATCAGCCCCAGCATTTT. Looking up the rest from reference TRBV19 and TRBJ1-5 gives the full variable domain: DGGITQSPKYLFRKEGQNVTLSCEQNLNHDAMYWYRQDPGQGLRLIYYSQIVNDFQKGDIAEGYSVSREKKESFPLTVTSAQKNPTAFYLCASSIEGTFSNQPQHFGDGTRLSIL.